Sequencing of this T cell receptor beta chain was carried out in a study of graft-versus-host responses after intestinal transplantation. In the study overall: Transplantation in recipients was multivisceral, liver-intestinal, or isolated intestinal. All of the recipients had induction that used anti-thymocyte globulin, then tacrolimus and steroids for 2 to 3 years.

CDR1 and CDR2 from the germline V gene are MGHRA and YSYEKL. This CDR3 is built from 16 residues. This clone is a singleton in its sample. Its target is not known. One junction end disagrees with the germline gene, perhaps due to a read error. Other nucleotide sequences from this sample produce the same CDR3. Sequencing used immunoSEQ multiplex PCR; TCRdb keeps in-frame clones, though not all of them. The repertoire consists of about 70,000 clones, with approximately 96% occurring once and the leading ten covering 0.53%. The chain links TRBV4-1 to TRBJ2-3; unclear D gene. The clonotype was recovered from a human donor who received an intestinal transplant. The material sequenced was unstimulated CD8+ T cells sorted from spleen or lymph node cells, taken before intestinal transplant. The CDR3: CASSQEGQTLTDTQYF. CDR3 nucleotide sequence: TGCGCCAGCAGCCAAGAAGGGCAGACCCTCACAGATACGCAGTACTTT.